A selection of T cell receptor beta chains follows, all from one sample in a study of blood T cell repertoires in COVID-19. Profiled with immunoSEQ multiplex PCR; TCRdb holds only in-frame clones, not every one. The data contain some 120,000 clones, around 87% of them singletons. The sample consisted of peripheral blood. The receptors stem from a woman aged 55-69 years with acute or convalescent COVID-19. Both conserved end residues are part of each CDR3. The D gene is left open where the match is weak. For some rows the clone size is stated as once, few or many, or as a class when expanded; others skip it.

size,D,J,V,CDR3,DNA
.,TRBD1,TRBJ1-4,TRBV7-9,CASTQTGEGEKLFF,TGTGCCAGCACTCAGACAGGGGAAGGGGAAAAACTGTTTTTT
.,.,TRBJ1-5,TRBV10-3,CAIRQGGDSNQPQHF,TGTGCCATCAGACAGGGAGGGGATAGCAATCAGCCCCAGCATTTT
.,.,TRBJ1-1,TRBV5-4,CASSLDSQSTEAFF,TGTGCCAGCAGCTTGGACAGCCAGAGCACTGAAGCTTTCTTT
.,.,TRBJ1-5,TRBV19,CASSINMNQPQHF,TGTGCCAGTAGTATAAATATGAATCAGCCCCAGCATTTT
once,.,TRBJ1-5,TRBV19,CASSILSQPQHF,TGTGCCAGTAGTATACTCTCCCAGCCCCAGCATTTT
.,TRBD2,TRBJ2-3,TRBV7-8,CASQPVAGEGTDTQYF,TGTGCCAGCCAACCGGTAGCGGGAGAAGGCACAGATACGCAGTATTTT
.,TRBD2,TRBJ2-7,TRBV5-1,CASTPSGGYEQYF,TGCGCCAGCACCCCCTCGGGGGGATACGAGCAGTACTTC
.,.,TRBJ1-5,TRBV10-3,CALLQPQHF,TGTGCCCTTTTACAGCCCCAGCATTTT
.,.,TRBJ2-5,TRBV5-1,CASSLGLVEETQYF,TGCGCCAGCAGCTTGGGACTAGTAGAAGAGACCCAGTACTTC
.,TRBD1,TRBJ1-4,TRBV5-4,CASSIGQGGNEKLFF,TGTGCCAGCAGCATCGGACAGGGGGGGAATGAAAAACTGTTTTTT
.,TRBD2,TRBJ2-1,TRBV15,CATSRDPRIGTSEQFF,TGTGCCACCAGCAGAGATCCCCGTATCGGGACTAGCGAGCAGTTCTTC
once,.,TRBJ2-2,TRBV21-1,CASRPGTSGRARYTGELFF,TGTGCCAGCAGACCCGGGACTAGCGGGAGGGCAAGGTACACCGGGGAGCTGTTTTTT
once,TRBD1,TRBJ1-2,TRBV28,CASSLGNRGGGYTF,TGTGCCAGCAGTTTAGGAAACAGGGGGGGTGGCTACACCTTC
.,.,TRBJ2-2,TRBV27,CASSQDSRGELFF,TGTGCCAGCAGTCAAGACTCACGCGGGGAGCTGTTTTTT
.,.,TRBJ1-2,TRBV5-1,CASSLGGRTDYGYTF,TGCGCCAGCAGCTTGGGGGGCAGGACAGACTATGGCTACACCTTC